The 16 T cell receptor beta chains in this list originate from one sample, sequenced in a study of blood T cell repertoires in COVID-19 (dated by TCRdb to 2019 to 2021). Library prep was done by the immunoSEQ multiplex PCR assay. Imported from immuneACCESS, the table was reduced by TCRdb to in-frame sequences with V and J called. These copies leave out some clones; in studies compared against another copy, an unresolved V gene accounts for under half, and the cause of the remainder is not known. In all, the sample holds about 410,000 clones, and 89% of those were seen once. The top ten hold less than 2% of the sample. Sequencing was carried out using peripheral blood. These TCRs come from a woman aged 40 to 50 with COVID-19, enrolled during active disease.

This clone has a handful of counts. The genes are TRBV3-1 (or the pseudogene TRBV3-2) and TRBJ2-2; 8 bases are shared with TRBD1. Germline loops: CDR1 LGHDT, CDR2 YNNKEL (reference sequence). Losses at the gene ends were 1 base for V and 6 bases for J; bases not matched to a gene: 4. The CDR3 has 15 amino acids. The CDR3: CASSQARGLAGELFF. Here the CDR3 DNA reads TGTGCCAGCAGCCAAGCCAGGGGGCTCGCCGGGGAGCTGTTTTTT.

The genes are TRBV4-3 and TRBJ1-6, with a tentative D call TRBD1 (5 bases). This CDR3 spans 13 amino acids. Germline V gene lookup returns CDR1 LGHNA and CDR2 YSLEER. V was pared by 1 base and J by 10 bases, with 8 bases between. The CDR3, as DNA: TGCGCCAGCAGCCAAGCACGGGGGTCACCCCTCCACTTT. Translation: CASSQARGSPLHF.

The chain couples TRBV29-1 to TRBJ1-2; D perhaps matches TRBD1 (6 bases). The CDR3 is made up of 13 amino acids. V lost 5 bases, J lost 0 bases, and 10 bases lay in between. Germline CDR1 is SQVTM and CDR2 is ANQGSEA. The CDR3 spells CSVLKGANYGYTF. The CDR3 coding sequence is TGCAGCGTTCTAAAGGGGGCTAACTATGGCTACACCTTC.

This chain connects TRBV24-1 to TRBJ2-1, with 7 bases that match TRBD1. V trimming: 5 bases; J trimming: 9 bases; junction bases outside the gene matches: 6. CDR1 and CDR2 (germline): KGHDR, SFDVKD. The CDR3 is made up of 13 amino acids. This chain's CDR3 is CATSVLTGSEQFF. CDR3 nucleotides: TGTGCCACCAGTGTGCTGACAGGGAGTGAGCAGTTCTTC.

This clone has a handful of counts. CDR3 nucleotides: TGTGCCAGCAGCAGACAAAGACAAGACGGTAGGCAGTACTTC. Its translation is CASSRQRQDGRQYF. The V and J genes are TRBV3-1 (or the pseudogene TRBV3-2) and TRBJ2-7; no definite D call. Trimming took 5 bases from V and 9 from J, leaving 20 bases between them. Per the germline V gene, CDR1 is LGHDT and CDR2 is YNNKEL (reference sequence). This CDR3 spans 14 amino acids.

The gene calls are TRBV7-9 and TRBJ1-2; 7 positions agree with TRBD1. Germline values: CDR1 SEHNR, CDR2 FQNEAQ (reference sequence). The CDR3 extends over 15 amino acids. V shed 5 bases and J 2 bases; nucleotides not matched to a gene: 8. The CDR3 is CASSTYDRANYGYTF. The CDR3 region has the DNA TGTGCCAGCAGCACTTACGACAGGGCAAACTATGGCTACACCTTC.

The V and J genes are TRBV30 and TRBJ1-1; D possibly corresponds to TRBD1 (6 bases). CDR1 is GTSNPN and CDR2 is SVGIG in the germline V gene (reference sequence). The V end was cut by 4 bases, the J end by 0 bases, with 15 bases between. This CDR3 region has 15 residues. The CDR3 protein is CAWKFGGALNTEAFF. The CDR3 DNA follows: TGTGCCTGGAAATTCGGGGGGGCGTTGAACACTGAAGCTTTCTTT. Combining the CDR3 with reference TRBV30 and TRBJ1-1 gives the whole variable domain SQTIHQWPATLVQPVGSPLSLECTVEGTSNPNLYWYRQAAGRGLQLLFYSVGIGQISSEVPQNLSASRPQDRQFILSSKKLLLSDSGFYLCAWKFGGALNTEAFFGQGTRLTVV.

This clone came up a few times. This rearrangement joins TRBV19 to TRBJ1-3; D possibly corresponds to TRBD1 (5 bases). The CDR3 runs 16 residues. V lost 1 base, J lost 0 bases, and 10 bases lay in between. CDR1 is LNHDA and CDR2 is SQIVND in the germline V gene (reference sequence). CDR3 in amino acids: CASSIATVVSGNTIYF. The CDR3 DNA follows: TGTGCCAGTAGTATAGCGACAGTTGTCTCTGGAAACACCATATATTTT.

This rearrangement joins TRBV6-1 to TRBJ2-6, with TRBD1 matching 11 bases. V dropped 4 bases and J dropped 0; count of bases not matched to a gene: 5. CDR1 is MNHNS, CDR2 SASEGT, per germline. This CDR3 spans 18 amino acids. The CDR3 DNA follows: TGTGCCAGCAGTGTCCGGGACAGGGGGAACTCTGGGGCCAACGTCCTGACTTTC. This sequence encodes CASSVRDRGNSGANVLTF.

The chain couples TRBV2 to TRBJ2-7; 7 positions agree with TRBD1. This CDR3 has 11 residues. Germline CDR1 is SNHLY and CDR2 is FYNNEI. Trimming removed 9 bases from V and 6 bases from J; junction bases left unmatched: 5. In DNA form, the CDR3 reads TGTGCCAGTGCCAGGGGGTCCGAGCAGTACTTC. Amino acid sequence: CASARGSEQYF.

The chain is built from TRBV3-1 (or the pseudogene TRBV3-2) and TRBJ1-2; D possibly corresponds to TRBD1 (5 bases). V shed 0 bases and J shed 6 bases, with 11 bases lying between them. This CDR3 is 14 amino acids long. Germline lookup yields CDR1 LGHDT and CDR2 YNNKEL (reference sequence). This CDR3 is CASSQDAGSNGYTF. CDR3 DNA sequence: TGTGCCAGCAGCCAAGATGCAGGGTCAAATGGCTACACCTTC.

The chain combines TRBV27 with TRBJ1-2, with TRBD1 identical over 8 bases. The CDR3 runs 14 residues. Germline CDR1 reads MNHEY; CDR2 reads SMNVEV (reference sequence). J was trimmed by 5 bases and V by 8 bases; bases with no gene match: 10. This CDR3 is CASSTTGDLYGYTF. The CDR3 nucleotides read TGTGCCAGCTCCACGACAGGGGATTTATATGGCTACACCTTC.

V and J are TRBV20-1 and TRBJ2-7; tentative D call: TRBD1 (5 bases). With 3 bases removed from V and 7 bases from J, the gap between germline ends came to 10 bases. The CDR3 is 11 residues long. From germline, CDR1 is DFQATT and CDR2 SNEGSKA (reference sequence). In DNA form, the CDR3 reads TGCAGTGCTAGTAGATCAGGGGAGCAGTACTTC. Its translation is CSASRSGEQYF.

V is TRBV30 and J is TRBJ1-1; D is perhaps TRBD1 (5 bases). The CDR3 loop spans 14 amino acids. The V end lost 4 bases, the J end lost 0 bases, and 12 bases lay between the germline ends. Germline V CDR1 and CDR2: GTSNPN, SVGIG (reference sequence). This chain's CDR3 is CAWKERGVNTEAFF. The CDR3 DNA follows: TGTGCCTGGAAGGAGCGGGGGGTGAACACTGAAGCTTTCTTT.

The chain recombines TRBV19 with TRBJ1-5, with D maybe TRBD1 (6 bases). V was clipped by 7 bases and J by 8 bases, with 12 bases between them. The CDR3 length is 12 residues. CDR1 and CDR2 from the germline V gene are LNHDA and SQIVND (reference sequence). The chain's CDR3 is CASTLPGEPQHF. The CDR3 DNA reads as TGTGCCAGTACCCTCCCAGGGGAGCCCCAGCATTTT. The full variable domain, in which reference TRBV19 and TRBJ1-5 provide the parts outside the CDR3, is DGGITQSPKYLFRKEGQNVTLSCEQNLNHDAMYWYRQDPGQGLRLIYYSQIVNDFQKGDIAEGYSVSREKKESFPLTVTSAQKNPTAFYLCASTLPGEPQHFGDGTRLSIL.

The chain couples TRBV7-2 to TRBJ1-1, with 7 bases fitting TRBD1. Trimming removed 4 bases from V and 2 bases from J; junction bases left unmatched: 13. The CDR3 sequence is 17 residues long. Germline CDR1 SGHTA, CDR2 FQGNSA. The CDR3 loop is CASSSLNRQGKNTEAFF. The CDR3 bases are TGTGCCAGCAGCTCCCTAAATCGACAGGGTAAAAACACTGAAGCTTTCTTT.